This TCR beta chain was captured in a study of blood T cell repertoires in COVID-19. The germline V gene encodes CDR1 SGHTA and CDR2 FQGNSA. V dropped 4 bases and J dropped 7; count of bases not matched to a gene: 7. The CDR3 contains 15 residues. TCRdb's table, derived via immunoSEQ multiplex PCR, lists solely in-frame clones and lacks some. The repertoire holds roughly 130,000 clones, with roughly 84% as singletons. Participants were aged about 18 to 90 years, lived in around 22 US areas, and enrolled virtually. Recovery meant two consecutive negative NP/OP PCR tests, professional clearance, or resolved symptoms.

The TCR sequence derives from a woman in her 30s who had recovered from COVID-19. The chain joins TRBV7-2 to TRBJ2-1; 10 nucleotides line up with TRBD1. The sequencing sample was made of PBMCs or T cells enriched from blood (not recorded which). CDR3 sequence (DNA): TGTGCCAGCAGCTCGGGACAGGGGTCGAGAAATGAGCAGTTCTTC. Protein product: CASSSGQGSRNEQFF.